The 23 T cell receptor beta chains below all came from one sample that was sequenced in a study of T-cell memory formation after mild COVID-19. Using its own MiXCR run on the 5' RACE reads, TCRdb lists one record per CDR3 protein. The sample includes around 370,000 distinct CDR3 sequences, 21% seen only once; the top ten take around 12%. The sequenced sample consisted of PBMCs or a T cell subset sorted from them (not recorded which). Source of these receptors: an adult woman who had mild COVID-19 (a few samples of this study predate the infection). Cell type and time point are not known.

The gene calls are TRBV7-4 and TRBJ2-7; 9 bases agree with TRBD1. Germline loops: CDR1 SGHVT, CDR2 SQSDAQ. The CDR3 is made up of 14 amino acids. V was pared by 5 bases and J by 3 bases, with 5 bases of the junction left unmatched. The CDR3 protein is CASSRGTGYYEQYF. The CDR3 DNA is TGTGCCAGCAGCCGTGGGACAGGGTACTACGAGCAGTACTTC.

The chain uses TRBV5-1 and TRBJ2-1; D is uncertain. Trimming cost V 0 bases and J 12 bases, with 7 bases left between them. The germline CDR1 and CDR2 sequences are SGHRS and YFSETQ. The CDR3 totals 11 residues. The CDR3 bases are TGCGCCAGCAGCTTGGAGACGGGGCAGTTCTTC. Its protein product is CASSLETGQFF.

The rearrangement links TRBV20-1 to TRBJ1-1; D call uncertain. The CDR3 spans 13 residues. Per the germline V gene, CDR1 is DFQATT and CDR2 is SNEGSKA (reference sequence). Trimming pared 5 bases from V and 10 bases from J, leaving 20 bases between. Here the CDR3 reads CSASAQRFRRAFF. CDR3 nucleotide sequence: TGCAGTGCTTCGGCCCAGAGATTCAGGCGAGCTTTCTTT.

This clonotype was detected once. V and J are TRBV7-9 and TRBJ2-7; D could derive from TRBD1 or TRBD2 (7 bases each). V was clipped by 5 bases and J by 5 bases, with 19 bases between them. The CDR3 covers 15 residues. CDR1 is SEHNR, CDR2 FQNEAQ, per germline (reference sequence). The CDR3 region is CASSGREGARNEQYF. The CDR3 bases are TGTGCCAGCAGCGGCAGGGAGGGGGCGCGTAACGAGCAGTACTTC.

The chain joins TRBV7-6 to TRBJ2-7, with TRBD2 as a possible D gene (7 bases). Looked up from germline, CDR1 is SGHVS and CDR2 is FNYEAQ. Trimming left V 4 bases short and J 2 bases short, with 18 bases between. The CDR3 has 16 residues. CDR3 DNA: TGTGCCAGCAGCTCTGGACAGATGGGGGGGCCCTACGAGCAGTACTTC. This sequence encodes CASSSGQMGGPYEQYF.

As concerns this clonotype: The junction shows a germline mismatch at one end, possibly a read error. The genes are TRBV5-1 and TRBJ1-2; 9 positions match TRBD1. CDR1 SGHRS and CDR2 YFSETQ come from the germline V gene. The CDR3 covers 17 residues. DNA for the CDR3: TGCGCCAGAAGCTTAAGCTACGGGACAGGGCCTAACTATGGCTACACCTTC. Its translation is CARSLSYGTGPNYGYTF.

This clonotype has only a few counts. The chain combines TRBV11-2 with TRBJ1-2; no firm D call. This CDR3 contains 17 residues. V lost 7 bases and J lost 8, with 29 bases in between. From germline, CDR1 is SGHAT and CDR2 FQNNGV. CDR3 loop: CASIAGNRPNLSSGYTF. The DNA for the CDR3 is TGTGCCAGCATCGCTGGGAACCGGCCGAACCTCTCCTCAGGCTACACCTTC.

The chain joins TRBV5-5 to TRBJ1-2; no clear D. There are 14 residues in the CDR3. Trimming cost V 4 bases and J 6 bases, with 16 bases left between them. The V gene's germline CDR1 is SGHKS and CDR2 YYEKEE (reference sequence). The CDR3 spells CASSPGSAVDGYTF. The CDR3 region has the DNA TGTGCCAGCAGCCCCGGGTCGGCCGTAGATGGCTACACCTTC.

This clonotype has only a few counts. The gene calls are TRBV7-9 and TRBJ2-3; 7 bases fit TRBD1. Per the germline V gene, CDR1 is SEHNR and CDR2 is FQNEAQ (reference sequence). V lost 4 bases, J lost 0 bases, and 7 bases stayed unmatched. The CDR3 extends over 16 amino acids. The CDR3 loop is CASSSYRGRSTDTQYF. The CDR3 DNA is TGTGCCAGCAGCTCGTACAGGGGCCGGAGCACAGATACGCAGTATTTT.

This clonotype has just a few counts. J is TRBJ2-7 and V is TRBV5-6; D is ambiguous. This CDR3 region has 13 residues. Germline values: CDR1 SGHDT, CDR2 YYEEEE. V lost 4 bases and J 0 bases, leaving 8 bases between the germline ends. The CDR3 here is CASSILDSYEQYF. Here the CDR3 DNA reads TGTGCCAGCAGCATTCTGGACTCCTACGAGCAGTACTTC.

The rearrangement links TRBV5-1 to TRBJ2-2; 9 nucleotides line up with TRBD1. The length of the CDR3 is 16 residues. Germline CDR1 SGHRS, CDR2 YFSETQ. J gave up 9 bases and V 0 bases, and 9 bases lay outside the gene matches. CDR3: CASSLGTDRGVRELFF. In DNA, the CDR3 is TGCGCCAGCAGCTTGGGTACGGACAGGGGCGTCCGGGAGCTGTTTTTT.

This clonotype was detected a few times. V usage is TRBV12-3 or TRBV12-4 and J usage is TRBJ1-5; D possibly corresponds to TRBD1 (6 bases). This CDR3 region has 17 residues. The V gene lost 3 bases and the J gene lost 2 bases, with 17 bases spanning the gap. CDR3 sequence: CASSFEQGEGGNQPQHF. The CDR3 nucleotides read TGTGCCAGCAGTTTCGAACAGGGAGAGGGGGGCAATCAGCCCCAGCATTTT.

CDR3 coding DNA: TGTGCCAGCAGCCAAGATGGGTACACTGAAGCTTTCTTT. As protein: CASSQDGYTEAFF. The V and J genes are TRBV4-2 and TRBJ1-1; D not resolved. V was cut by 0 bases and J by 3 bases, with 5 bases left in between. The germline CDR1 and CDR2 sequences are LGHNA and YNFKEQ. This CDR3 is 13 amino acids long.

In its sample, this clonotype was seen a few times. J is TRBJ1-1 and V is TRBV5-1, with D uncertain. The CDR3 length is 14 residues. Germline assignment: CDR1 SGHRS and CDR2 YFSETQ. Between the trimmed V and J ends, which lost 5 bases and 3 bases, there was a span of 14 bases. DNA of the CDR3: TGCGCCAGCAGGATGGGGATATTTGACACTGAAGCTTTCTTT. Amino acids: CASRMGIFDTEAFF.

The CDR3 here is CASSEEQASSYEQYF. The CDR3 DNA is TGTGCCAGCAGTGAAGAACAGGCATCCTCCTACGAGCAGTACTTC. The chain combines TRBV6-1 with TRBJ2-7, with D perhaps TRBD1 (5 bases). The V end lost 1 base, the J end lost 0 bases, and 10 bases lay between the germline ends. The CDR3 has 15 residues. Germline CDR1 MNHNS, CDR2 SASEGT.

This clonotype has a handful of counts. V gene TRBV4-2 combines with J gene TRBJ2-2; 7 nucleotides agree with TRBD2. Germline V lookup: CDR1 LGHNA, CDR2 YNFKEQ. V lost 0 bases to trimming and J lost 5 bases; unmatched junction nucleotides: 6. The CDR3 loop spans 16 amino acids. This chain's CDR3 is CASSQDSTSVTGELFF. The CDR3 DNA reads TGTGCCAGCAGCCAAGATAGTACTAGCGTTACCGGGGAGCTGTTTTTT.

There are a few counts of this clonotype. The chain has TRBV12-3 or TRBV12-4 and TRBJ2-1, with D hard to call. The CDR3 covers 16 residues. Trimming took off 3 bases at V and 8 bases at J, with 20 bases between the two ends. CDR3: CASSFQLGSVTDEQFF. CDR3 nucleotides: TGTGCCAGCAGTTTTCAGTTGGGTAGTGTAACAGATGAGCAGTTCTTC.

J is TRBJ2-1 and V is TRBV21-1. TRBV21-1 is a pseudogene locus. The length of the CDR3 is 11 residues. The CDR3 protein is CASTRRHEQFF. The CDR3 region has the DNA TGTGCCAGCACCAGACGGCATGAGCAGTTCTTC.

This clonotype has just a few counts. CDR3 DNA: TGTGCCAGCAGCCCCAGATGGACAGGGCGAGAGACCCAGTACTTC. Translating it yields CASSPRWTGRETQYF. The V call is TRBV6-5, the J call TRBJ2-5; TRBD1 aligns across 8 bases. Per germline, CDR1 MNHEY and CDR2 SVGAGI. This CDR3 is built from 15 residues. J gave up 4 bases and V 6 bases, and 10 bases lay outside the gene matches.

The chain carries TRBV7-9 and TRBJ2-2; 7 nucleotides align to TRBD1. The germline V gene encodes CDR1 SEHNR and CDR2 FQNEAQ (reference sequence). This CDR3 spans 16 amino acids. With 6 bases clipped from V and 0 bases from J, the junction kept 7 bases outside the gene matches. The CDR3 here is CASSNRDSTNTGELFF. The CDR3 DNA follows: TGTGCCAGCAGTAACCGGGACAGTACGAACACCGGGGAGCTGTTTTTT. Full variable domain (remainder filled in from reference TRBV7-9 and TRBJ2-2): DTGVSQNPRHKITKRGQNVTFRCDPISEHNRLYWYRQTLGQGPEFLTYFQNEAQLEKSRLLSDRFSAERPKGSFSTLEIQRTEQGDSAMYLCASSNRDSTNTGELFFGEGSRLTVL.

V gene TRBV11-2 combines with J gene TRBJ2-4, with 7 bases aligning to TRBD1. Trimming took 1 base from V and 0 from J; bases not matched to a gene: 6. Germline assignment: CDR1 SGHAT and CDR2 FQNNGV. The CDR3 contains 17 residues. The CDR3 region is CASSLASRGLAKNIQYF. DNA for the CDR3: TGTGCCAGCAGCTTAGCTTCTAGGGGGCTAGCCAAAAACATTCAGTACTTC.

The J gene is TRBJ2-7, the V gene TRBV24-1, with D possibly being TRBD1 (6 bases). Germline V gene lookup returns CDR1 KGHDR and CDR2 SFDVKD. The length of the CDR3 is 12 residues. The ends were cut back, 3 bases at V and 7 bases at J, with 9 bases in the middle. The CDR3 coding sequence is TGTGCCACCAGTGATACAGGGAAAGAGCAGTACTTC. It translates to CATSDTGKEQYF.

The rearrangement uses TRBV5-1 and TRBJ2-3; possible D gene TRBD1, 6 bases. The length of the CDR3 is 14 residues. Trimming left V 4 bases short and J 4 bases short, with 13 bases between. The germline V gene has CDR1 SGHRS and CDR2 YFSETQ. CDR3 region: CASSPGQTSDTQYF. For the CDR3, the DNA is TGCGCCAGCAGCCCCGGACAGACATCAGATACGCAGTATTTT. The entire variable domain, with the rest obtained from reference TRBV5-1 and TRBJ2-3, is as follows: KAGVTQTPRYLIKTRGQQVTLSCSPISGHRSVSWYQQTPGQGLQFLFEYFSETQRNKGNFPGRFSGRQFSNSRSEMNVSTLELGDSALYLCASSPGQTSDTQYFGPGTRLTVL.